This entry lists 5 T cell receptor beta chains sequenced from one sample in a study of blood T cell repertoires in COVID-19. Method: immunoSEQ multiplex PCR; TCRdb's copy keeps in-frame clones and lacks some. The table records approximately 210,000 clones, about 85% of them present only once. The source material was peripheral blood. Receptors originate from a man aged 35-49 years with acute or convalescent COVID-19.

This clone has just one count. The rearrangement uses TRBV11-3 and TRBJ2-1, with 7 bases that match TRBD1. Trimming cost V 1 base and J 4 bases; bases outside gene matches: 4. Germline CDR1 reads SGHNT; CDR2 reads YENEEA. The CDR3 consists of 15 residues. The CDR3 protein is CASSLGQGDYNEQFF. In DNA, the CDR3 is TGTGCCAGCAGCTTAGGACAGGGAGATTACAATGAGCAGTTCTTC.

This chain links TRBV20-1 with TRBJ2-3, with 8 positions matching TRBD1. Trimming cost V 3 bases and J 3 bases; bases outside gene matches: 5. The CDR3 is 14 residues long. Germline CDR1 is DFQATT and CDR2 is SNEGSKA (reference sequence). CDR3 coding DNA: TGCAGTGCTAGTTACAGGGGGATTACAGATACGCAGTATTTT. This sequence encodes CSASYRGITDTQYF.

CDR3 nucleotides: TGTGCCAGCAACACCGGGACACGCTTAAGGGCTTTCTTT. It encodes CASNTGTRLRAFF. The chain is built from TRBV2 and TRBJ1-1; possible D gene TRBD1, 6 bases. The CDR3 has 13 amino acids. CDR1 is SNHLY and CDR2 is FYNNEI in the germline V gene. Trimming shortened V by 7 bases and J by 11 bases, and 20 bases separated the two germline ends.

The CDR3 here is CASSPFDEQYF. CDR3 nucleotides: TGTGCCAGCAGCCCGTTCGACGAGCAGTACTTC. This chain connects TRBV7-9 to TRBJ2-7, with no clear D. Germline CDR1 is SEHNR and CDR2 is FQNEAQ (reference sequence). The CDR3 consists of 11 residues. V lost 5 bases and J lost 5, with 7 bases in between.

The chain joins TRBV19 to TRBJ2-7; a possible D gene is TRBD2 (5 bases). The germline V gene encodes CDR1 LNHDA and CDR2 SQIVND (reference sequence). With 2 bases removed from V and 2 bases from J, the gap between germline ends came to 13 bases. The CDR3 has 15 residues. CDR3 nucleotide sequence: TGTGCCAGTAGTATATCGGGAAAGCCTACCTACGAGCAGTACTTC. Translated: CASSISGKPTYEQYF.